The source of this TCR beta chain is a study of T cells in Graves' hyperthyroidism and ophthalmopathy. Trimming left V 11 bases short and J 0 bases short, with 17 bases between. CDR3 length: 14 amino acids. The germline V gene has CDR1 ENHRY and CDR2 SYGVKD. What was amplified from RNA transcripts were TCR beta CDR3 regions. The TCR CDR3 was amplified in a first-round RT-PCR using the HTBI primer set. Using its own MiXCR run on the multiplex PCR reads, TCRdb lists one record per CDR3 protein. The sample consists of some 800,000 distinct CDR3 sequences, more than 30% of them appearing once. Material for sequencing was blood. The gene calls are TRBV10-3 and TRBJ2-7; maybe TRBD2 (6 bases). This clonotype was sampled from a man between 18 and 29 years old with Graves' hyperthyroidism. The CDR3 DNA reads TGTGCCGCCAATTTTCACGGGAGCTCCTACGAGCAGTACTTC. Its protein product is CAANFHGSSYEQYF.